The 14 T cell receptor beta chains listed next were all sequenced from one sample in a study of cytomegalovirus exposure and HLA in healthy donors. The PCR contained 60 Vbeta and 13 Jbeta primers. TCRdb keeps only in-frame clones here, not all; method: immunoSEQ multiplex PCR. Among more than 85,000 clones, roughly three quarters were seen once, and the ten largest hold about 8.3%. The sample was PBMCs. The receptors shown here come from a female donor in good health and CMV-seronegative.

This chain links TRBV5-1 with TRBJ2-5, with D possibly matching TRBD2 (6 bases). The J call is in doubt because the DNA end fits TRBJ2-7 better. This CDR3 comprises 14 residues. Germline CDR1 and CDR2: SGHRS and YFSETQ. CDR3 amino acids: CASTLLGGSYEQYF. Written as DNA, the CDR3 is TGCGCCAGCACCCTCCTCGGGGGATCCTACGAGCAGTACTTC.

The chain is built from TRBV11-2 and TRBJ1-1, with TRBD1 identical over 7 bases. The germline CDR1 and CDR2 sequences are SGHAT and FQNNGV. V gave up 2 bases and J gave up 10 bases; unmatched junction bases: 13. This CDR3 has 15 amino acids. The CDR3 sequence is CASSLIRDSLTGAFF. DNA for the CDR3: TGTGCCAGCAGCTTAATCCGGGACAGTCTAACCGGAGCTTTCTTT.

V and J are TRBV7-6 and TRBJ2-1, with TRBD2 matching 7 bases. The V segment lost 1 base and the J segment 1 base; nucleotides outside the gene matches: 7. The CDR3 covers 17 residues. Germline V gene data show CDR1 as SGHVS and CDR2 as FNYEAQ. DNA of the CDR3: TGTGCCAGCAGCTTAGTGACAGCGGGAATATCCTACAATGAGCAGTTCTTC. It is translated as CASSLVTAGISYNEQFF.

CDR3 DNA sequence: TGTGCTAGTGGTTCCGGGGGACTGACTGAAGCTTTCTTT. As protein: CASGSGGLTEAFF. The chain employs TRBV12-5 and TRBJ1-1, with D possibly being TRBD1 (5 bases). Trimming took off 4 bases at V and 5 bases at J, with 11 bases between the two ends. Germline CDR1 and CDR2: LGHNT and FRNRAP. This CDR3 spans 13 amino acids.

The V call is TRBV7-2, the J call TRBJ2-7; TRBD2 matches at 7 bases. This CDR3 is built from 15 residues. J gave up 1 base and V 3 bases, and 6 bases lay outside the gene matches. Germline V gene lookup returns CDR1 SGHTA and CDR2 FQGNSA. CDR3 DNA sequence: TGTGCCAGCAGCTTTGGCGGGAGTTCGTCCTACGAGCAGTACTTC. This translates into CASSFGGSSSYEQYF.

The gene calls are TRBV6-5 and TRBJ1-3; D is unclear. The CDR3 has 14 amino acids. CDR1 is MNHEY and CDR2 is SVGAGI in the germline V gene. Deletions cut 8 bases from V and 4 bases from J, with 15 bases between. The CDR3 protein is CASGRRSVGNTIYF. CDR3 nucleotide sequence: TGTGCCAGCGGGAGGAGATCGGTAGGAAACACCATATATTTT.

CDR3 in DNA: TGTGCCAGCACCATCGACAGGGGGCCCACCGGGGAGCTGTTTTTT. Its translation: CASTIDRGPTGELFF. J is TRBJ2-2 and V is TRBV11-2; TRBD1 matches 10 bases. V was pared by 7 bases and J by 4 bases, with 6 bases of the junction left unmatched. CDR1 and CDR2 from the germline V gene are SGHAT and FQNNGV. CDR3 length: 15 residues.

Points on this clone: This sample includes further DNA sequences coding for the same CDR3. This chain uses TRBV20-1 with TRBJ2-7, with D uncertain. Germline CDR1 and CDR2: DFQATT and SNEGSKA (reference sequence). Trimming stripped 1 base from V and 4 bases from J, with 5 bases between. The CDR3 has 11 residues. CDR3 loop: CSARGGYEQYF. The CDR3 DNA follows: TGCAGTGCTAGAGGAGGATACGAGCAGTACTTC.

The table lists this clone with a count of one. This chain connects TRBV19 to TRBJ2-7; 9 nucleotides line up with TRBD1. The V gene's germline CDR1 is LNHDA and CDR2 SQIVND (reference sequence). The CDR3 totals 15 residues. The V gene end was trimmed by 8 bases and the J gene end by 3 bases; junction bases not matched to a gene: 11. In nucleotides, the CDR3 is TGTGCCAGTTCCCAGGATGGGACAGGGTACTACGAGCAGTACTTC. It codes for CASSQDGTGYYEQYF.

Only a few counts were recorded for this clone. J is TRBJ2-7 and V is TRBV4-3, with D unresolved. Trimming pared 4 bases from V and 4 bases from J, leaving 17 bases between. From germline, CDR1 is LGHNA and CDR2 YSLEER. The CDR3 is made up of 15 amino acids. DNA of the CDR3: TGCGCCAGCAGCCCCTACTCCTCCATCGCTTACGAGCAGTACTTC. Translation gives CASSPYSSIAYEQYF.

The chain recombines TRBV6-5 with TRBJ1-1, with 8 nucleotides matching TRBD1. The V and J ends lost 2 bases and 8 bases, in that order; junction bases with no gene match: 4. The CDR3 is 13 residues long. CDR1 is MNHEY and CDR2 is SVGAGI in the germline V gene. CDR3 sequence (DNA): TGTGCCAGCAGTTACAGGACAGGGAGGGAAGCTTTCTTT. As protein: CASSYRTGREAFF.

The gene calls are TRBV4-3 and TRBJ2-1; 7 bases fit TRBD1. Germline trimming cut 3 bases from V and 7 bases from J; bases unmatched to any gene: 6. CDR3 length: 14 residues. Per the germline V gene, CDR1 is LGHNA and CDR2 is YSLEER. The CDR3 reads CASSHDDRVNEQFF. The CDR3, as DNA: TGCGCCAGCAGCCACGACGACAGGGTGAATGAGCAGTTCTTC.

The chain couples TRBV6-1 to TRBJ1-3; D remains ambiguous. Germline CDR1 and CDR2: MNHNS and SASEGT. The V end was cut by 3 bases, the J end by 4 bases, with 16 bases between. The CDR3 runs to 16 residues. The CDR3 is CASSEWAGKTGNTIYF. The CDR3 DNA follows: TGTGCCAGCAGTGAGTGGGCAGGTAAAACGGGAAACACCATATATTTT.

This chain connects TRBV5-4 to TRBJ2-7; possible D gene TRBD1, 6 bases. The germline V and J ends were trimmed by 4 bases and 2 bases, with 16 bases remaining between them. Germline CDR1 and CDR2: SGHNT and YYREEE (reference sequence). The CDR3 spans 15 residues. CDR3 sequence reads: CASSRGGGPTYEQYF. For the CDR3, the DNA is TGTGCCAGCAGCCGGGGTGGGGGCCCGACCTACGAGCAGTACTTC.